This T cell receptor (beta chain) was found in a study of blood T cell repertoires in COVID-19. Using immunoSEQ multiplex PCR, the repertoire was profiled, and TCRdb retains in-frame clones only, with some absent. This table has some 39,000 clones, under 80% appearing once. This CDR3 has 14 amino acids. The V gene lost 5 bases and the J gene lost 9 bases, with 14 bases spanning the gap. Germline CDR1 and CDR2: MNHEY and SVGAGI. V gene TRBV6-5 combines with J gene TRBJ1-6, with D perhaps TRBD1 (6 bases). This TCR derives from a man aged 80 or over with acute or convalescent COVID-19. The sequencing input was peripheral blood. CDR3 sequence: CASSPGQQLSPLHF. In DNA, the CDR3 is TGTGCCAGCAGTCCGGGACAACAACTTTCACCCCTCCACTTT.